This T cell receptor (beta chain) is drawn from a study of spatial heterogeneity in lung cancer. Study information: Among detected sequences, beta-chain ones consistently exceeded alpha-chain ones in number. Averaged across combinations, each unique TCR and UMI pairing appeared more than ten times in raw reads, which were uncorrected.

Via MiXCR, TCRdb re-called the 5' RACE reads, giving one row per CDR3 protein. There are roughly 3,000 distinct CDR3 sequences in the sample; 18% occur only once, and roughly 15% lies in the top ten. As for time point: sample taken at primary tumor resection. Material for sequencing was whole RNA from tumor, nontumor lung or frozen PBMC, left unsorted. This material consisted of normal lung tissue next to the tumor, taken at surgery. The TCR originated in a male donor with early-stage non-small cell lung cancer.

CDR3 protein: CASSLWSLPETQYF. The CDR3, as DNA: TGTGCCAGCAGTTTATGGTCCCTCCCAGAGACCCAGTACTTC. The chain couples TRBV28 to TRBJ2-5; the D is unclear. The germline gives CDR1 MDHEN, CDR2 SYDVKM. Trimming stripped 0 bases from V and 4 bases from J, with 9 bases between. The CDR3 extends over 14 amino acids.